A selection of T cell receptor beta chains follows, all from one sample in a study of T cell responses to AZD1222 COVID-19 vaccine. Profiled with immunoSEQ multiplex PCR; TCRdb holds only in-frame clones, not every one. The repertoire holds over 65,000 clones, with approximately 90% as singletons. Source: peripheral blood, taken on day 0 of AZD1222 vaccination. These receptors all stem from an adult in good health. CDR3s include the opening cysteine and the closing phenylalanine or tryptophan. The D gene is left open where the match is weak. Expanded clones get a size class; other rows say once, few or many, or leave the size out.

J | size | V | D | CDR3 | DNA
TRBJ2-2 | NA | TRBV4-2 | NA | CASSPSVENTGELFF | TGTGCCAGCAGCCCCTCCGTGGAGAACACCGGGGAGCTGTTTTTT
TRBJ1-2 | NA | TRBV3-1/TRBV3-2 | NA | CASGPQGTYGYTF | TGTGCCAGCGGACCCCAGGGCACCTATGGCTACACCTTC
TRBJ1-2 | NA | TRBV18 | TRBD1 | CASSPPGQGDIGYTF | TGTGCCAGCTCACCACCGGGACAGGGGGACATCGGCTACACCTTC
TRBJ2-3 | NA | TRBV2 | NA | CAGGEVFTDTQYF | TGTGCCGGAGGGGAGGTGTTTACAGATACGCAGTATTTT
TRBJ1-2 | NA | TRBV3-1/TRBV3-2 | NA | CASSQDAGGGRGYTF | TGTGCCAGCAGCCAAGATGCTGGGGGTGGTAGGGGCTACACCTTC
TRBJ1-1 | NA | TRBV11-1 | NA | CASSIQGPANTEAFF | TGTGCCAGCAGCATACAGGGTCCTGCTAACACTGAAGCTTTCTTT
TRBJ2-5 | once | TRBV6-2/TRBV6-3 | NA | CASSYSRAAKETQYF | TGTGCCAGCAGTTACTCGAGAGCGGCGAAAGAGACCCAGTACTTC
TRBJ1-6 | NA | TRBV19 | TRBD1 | CASSRDRRYSPLHF | TGTGCCAGTAGTCGGGACAGGCGTTATTCACCCCTCCACTTT
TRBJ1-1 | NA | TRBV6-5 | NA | CASSTQGNTEAFF | TGTGCCAGCAGTACCCAGGGTAACACTGAAGCTTTCTTT
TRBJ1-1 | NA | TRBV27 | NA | CASSPRTVMNTEAFF | TGTGCCAGCAGTCCACGGACAGTGATGAACACTGAAGCTTTCTTT